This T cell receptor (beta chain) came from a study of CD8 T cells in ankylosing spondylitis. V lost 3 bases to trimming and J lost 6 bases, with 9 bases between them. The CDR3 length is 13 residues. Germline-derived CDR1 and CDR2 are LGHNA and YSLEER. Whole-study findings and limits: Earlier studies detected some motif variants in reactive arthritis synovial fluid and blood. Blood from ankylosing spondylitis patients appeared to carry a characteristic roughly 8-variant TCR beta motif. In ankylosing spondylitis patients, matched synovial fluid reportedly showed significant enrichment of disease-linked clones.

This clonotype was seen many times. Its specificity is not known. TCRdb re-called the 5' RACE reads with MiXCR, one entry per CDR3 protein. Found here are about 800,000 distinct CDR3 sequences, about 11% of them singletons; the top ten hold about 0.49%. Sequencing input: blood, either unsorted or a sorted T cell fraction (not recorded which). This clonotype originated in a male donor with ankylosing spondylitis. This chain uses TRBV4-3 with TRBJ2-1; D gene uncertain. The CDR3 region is CASSHRITNEQFF. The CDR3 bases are TGCGCCAGCAGCCACCGAATTACCAATGAGCAGTTCTTC.